The clone carrying this T cell receptor beta chain was seen many times. Its specificity is unknown. The germline V gene encodes CDR1 SGHAT and CDR2 FQNNGV. The V end lost 1 base, the J end lost 1 base, and 14 bases lay between the germline ends. There are 17 residues in the CDR3. Reverse transcribing all isolated RNA meant expressed TCRB transcripts were sequenced. Measured with immunoSEQ multiplex PCR; TCRdb has only the in-frame clones, and not every one. The repertoire has 95,000 to 150,000 clones, roughly 15% of them found once; the top ten carry 2% to 2.5%. The sample originates from a study of beta chain features in type 1 diabetes. Findings and caveats of the study: Type 1 diabetes patients had TCRB CDR3s that were shorter (moderately but significantly so) in all four CD4+ subsets.

This rearrangement joins TRBV11-2 to TRBJ2-4; possible D gene TRBD2, 6 bases. The specimen sequenced was central memory CD4+ T cells from blood. The source of this sequence is a man aged 25-45 years with type 1 diabetes. The CDR3 sequence: CASSLVYGGSAKNIQYF. Written as DNA, the CDR3 is TGTGCCAGCAGCTTAGTTTATGGAGGGTCGGCCAAAAACATTCAGTACTTC.